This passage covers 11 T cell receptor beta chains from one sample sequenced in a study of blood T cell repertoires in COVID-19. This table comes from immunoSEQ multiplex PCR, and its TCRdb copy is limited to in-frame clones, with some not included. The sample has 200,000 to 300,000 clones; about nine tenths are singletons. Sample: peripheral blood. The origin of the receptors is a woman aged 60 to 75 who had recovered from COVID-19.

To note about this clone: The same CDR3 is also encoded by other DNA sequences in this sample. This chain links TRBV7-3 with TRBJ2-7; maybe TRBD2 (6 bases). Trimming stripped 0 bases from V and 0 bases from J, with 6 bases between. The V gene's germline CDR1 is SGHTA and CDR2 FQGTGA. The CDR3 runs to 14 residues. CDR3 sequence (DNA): TGTGCCAGCAGCTTAACGGGGGGCTCCTACGAGCAGTACTTC. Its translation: CASSLTGGSYEQYF.

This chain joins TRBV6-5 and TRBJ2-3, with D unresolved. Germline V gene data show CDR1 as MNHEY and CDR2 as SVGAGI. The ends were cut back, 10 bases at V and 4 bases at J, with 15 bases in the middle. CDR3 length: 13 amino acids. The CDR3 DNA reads TGTGCCATCATCAACCCAGGATCAGATACGCAGTATTTT. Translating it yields CAIINPGSDTQYF.

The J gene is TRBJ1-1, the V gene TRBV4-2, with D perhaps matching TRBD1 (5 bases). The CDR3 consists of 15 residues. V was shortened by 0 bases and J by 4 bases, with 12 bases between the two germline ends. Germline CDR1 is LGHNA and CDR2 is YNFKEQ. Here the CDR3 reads CASSQERQSVTEAFF. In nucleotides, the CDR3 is TGTGCCAGCAGCCAAGAAAGACAGTCGGTCACTGAAGCTTTCTTT.

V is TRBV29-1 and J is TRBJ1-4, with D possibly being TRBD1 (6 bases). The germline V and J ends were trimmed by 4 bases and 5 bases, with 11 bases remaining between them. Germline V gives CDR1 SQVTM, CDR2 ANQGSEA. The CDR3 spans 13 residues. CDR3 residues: CSVGTVLNEKLFF. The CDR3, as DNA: TGCAGCGTTGGGACAGTTCTCAATGAAAAACTGTTTTTT. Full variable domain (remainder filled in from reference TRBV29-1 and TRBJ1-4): SAVISQKPSRDICQRGTSLTIQCQVDSQVTMMFWYRQQPGQSLTLIATANQGSEATYESGFVIDKFPISRPNLTFSTLTVSNMSPEDSSIYLCSVGTVLNEKLFFGSGTQLSVL.

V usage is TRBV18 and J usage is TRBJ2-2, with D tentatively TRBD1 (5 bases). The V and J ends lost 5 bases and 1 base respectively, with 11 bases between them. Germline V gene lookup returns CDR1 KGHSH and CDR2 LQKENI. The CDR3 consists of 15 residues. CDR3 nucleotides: TGTGCCAGCTCAAGCAGGGCCCAGAACACCGGGGAGCTGTTTTTT. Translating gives CASSSRAQNTGELFF.

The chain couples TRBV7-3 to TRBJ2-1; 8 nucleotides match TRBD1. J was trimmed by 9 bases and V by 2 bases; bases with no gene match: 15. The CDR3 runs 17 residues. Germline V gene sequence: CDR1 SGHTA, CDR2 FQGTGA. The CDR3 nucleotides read TGTGCCAGCAGCTTAGGTCTTTTCGGACAGGGAGTAGGTGAGCAGTTCTTC. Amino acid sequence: CASSLGLFGQGVGEQFF.

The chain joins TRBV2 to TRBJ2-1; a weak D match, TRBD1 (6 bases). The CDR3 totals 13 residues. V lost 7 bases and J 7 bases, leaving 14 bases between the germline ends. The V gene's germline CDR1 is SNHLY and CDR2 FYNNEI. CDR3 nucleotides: TGTGCCAGCAACTTACATCAGGGGAATGAGCAGTTCTTC. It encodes CASNLHQGNEQFF.

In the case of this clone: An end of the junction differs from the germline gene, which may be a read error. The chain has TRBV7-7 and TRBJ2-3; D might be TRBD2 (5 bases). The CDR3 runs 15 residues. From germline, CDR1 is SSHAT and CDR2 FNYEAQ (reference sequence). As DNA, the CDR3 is TGTGCTAGCAGCCCCGCGGGTTCTAGCACAGATACGCAGTATTTT. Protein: CASSPAGSSTDTQYF.

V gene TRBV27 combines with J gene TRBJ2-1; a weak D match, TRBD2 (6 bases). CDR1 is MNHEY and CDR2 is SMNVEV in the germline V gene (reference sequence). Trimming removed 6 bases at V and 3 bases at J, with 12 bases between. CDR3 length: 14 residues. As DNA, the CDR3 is TGTGCCAGCAGGGTTGAGGGACTCTACAATGAGCAGTTCTTC. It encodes CASRVEGLYNEQFF.

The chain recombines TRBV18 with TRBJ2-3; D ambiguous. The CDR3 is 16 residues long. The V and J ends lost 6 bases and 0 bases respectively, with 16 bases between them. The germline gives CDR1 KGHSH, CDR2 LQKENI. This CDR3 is CASSPTRAASTDTQYF. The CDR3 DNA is TGTGCCAGCTCGCCGACCCGTGCGGCCAGCACAGATACGCAGTATTTT.

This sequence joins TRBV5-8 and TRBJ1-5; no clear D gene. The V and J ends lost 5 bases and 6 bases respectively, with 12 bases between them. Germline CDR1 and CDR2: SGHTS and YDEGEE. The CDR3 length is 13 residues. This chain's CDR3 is CASSSARIQPQHF. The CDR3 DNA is TGTGCCAGCAGTTCTGCGCGGATTCAGCCCCAGCATTTT. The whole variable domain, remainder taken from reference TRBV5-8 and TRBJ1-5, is EAGVTQSPTHLIKTRGQQATLRCSPISGHTSVYWYQQALGLGLQFLLWYDEGEERNRGNFPPRFSGRQFPNYSSELNVNALELEDSALYLCASSSARIQPQHFGDGTRLSIL.